This passage covers 27 T cell receptor beta chains from one sample sequenced in a study of blood T cell repertoires in COVID-19. Here immunoSEQ multiplex PCR was the method, and the copy in TCRdb shows in-frame clones only, minus some. The table shows about 110,000 clones, with around 68% occurring only once. Source material: peripheral blood. The origin of the receptors is a woman aged 55-75 years with acute or convalescent COVID-19.

The chain uses TRBV2 and TRBJ2-5, with D uncertain. The CDR3 runs 11 residues. The ends were cut back, 5 bases at V and 2 bases at J, with 3 bases in the middle. Germline V lookup: CDR1 SNHLY, CDR2 FYNNEI. Here the CDR3 DNA reads TGTGCCAGCAGTCAACAAGAGACCCAGTACTTC. It specifies CASSQQETQYF.

The V and J genes are TRBV7-2 and TRBJ1-4; 8 bases match TRBD1. Germline values: CDR1 SGHTA, CDR2 FQGNSA. The trim removed 0 bases at V and 2 bases at J, leaving 2 bases unmatched. The CDR3 loop spans 16 amino acids. CDR3 in DNA: TGTGCCAGCAGCTTAGCCTGGACAGGGACTAATGAAAAACTGTTTTTT. Protein: CASSLAWTGTNEKLFF.

The CDR3 DNA sequence: TGCAGCGTTCGTACCCCGACTAGCGGAAAAGAGACCCAGTACTTC. Its translation is CSVRTPTSGKETQYF. The genes are TRBV29-1 and TRBJ2-5, with 9 bases matching TRBD2. The CDR3 has 15 amino acids. V lost 5 bases and J lost 3; bases outside the gene matches: 10. Germline values: CDR1 SQVTM, CDR2 ANQGSEA. Variable domain in full (rest from reference TRBV29-1 and TRBJ2-5): SAVISQKPSRDICQRGTSLTIQCQVDSQVTMMFWYRQQPGQSLTLIATANQGSEATYESGFVIDKFPISRPNLTFSTLTVSNMSPEDSSIYLCSVRTPTSGKETQYFGPGTRLLVL.

The CDR3 bases are TGTGCCAGCAGCTTGGTGACTTCGGCCTCTGAAGCTTTCTTT. Translation gives CASSLVTSASEAFF. The J gene is TRBJ1-1, the V gene TRBV5-4, with no clear D. The ends were cut back, 0 bases at V and 6 bases at J, with 12 bases in the middle. The CDR3 covers 14 residues. Per germline, CDR1 SGHNT and CDR2 YYREEE (reference sequence).

The chain employs TRBV2 and TRBJ1-5; no reliable D call. Germline V gene sequence: CDR1 SNHLY, CDR2 FYNNEI. V gave up 3 bases and J gave up 0 bases, with 15 bases separating them. This CDR3 is 17 amino acids long. Here the CDR3 reads CASSDLRPDNSNQPQHF. CDR3 coding DNA: TGTGCCAGCAGTGACCTTCGACCCGACAATAGCAATCAGCCCCAGCATTTT.

The chain links TRBV7-8 to TRBJ1-2; the match to TRBD1 covers 10 bases. The CDR3 runs to 16 residues. V lost 5 bases and J lost 8; bases outside the gene matches: 14. Looked up from germline, CDR1 is SGHVS and CDR2 is FQNEAQ. In DNA, the CDR3 is TGTGCCAGCAGCCGAGAGCTTCGACAGGGGGCGAGCGGCTACACCTTC. This codes for CASSRELRQGASGYTF.

V usage is TRBV7-8 and J usage is TRBJ2-3, with a weak D call TRBD1 (7 bases). This CDR3 contains 20 residues. Deletions cut 5 bases from V and 2 bases from J, with 29 bases between. Germline V gives CDR1 SGHVS, CDR2 FQNEAQ. The CDR3 DNA reads as TGTGCCAGCAGCGTTTCTAGGGGGCCTGGCTTGCGGGGCCTCACAGATACGCAGTATTTT. Protein: CASSVSRGPGLRGLTDTQYF.

The chain is built from TRBV7-2 and TRBJ1-6; perhaps TRBD1 as D (5 bases). CDR1 is SGHTA, CDR2 FQGNSA, per germline. The germline V and J ends were trimmed by 5 bases and 8 bases, with 19 bases remaining between them. The CDR3 runs to 16 residues. CDR3 bases: TGTGCCAGCAGCCCGGAAGGGGCTGTAGGTTATTCACCCCTCCACTTT. Translating gives CASSPEGAVGYSPLHF.

The chain carries TRBV2 and TRBJ1-5, with 8 nucleotides matching TRBD1. This CDR3 contains 15 residues. V dropped 6 bases and J dropped 4; count of bases not matched to a gene: 8. Germline loops: CDR1 SNHLY, CDR2 FYNNEI. CDR3 DNA: TGTGCCAGCAGAGGGGGACAGGCCCCTAATCAGCCCCAGCATTTT. It is translated as CASRGGQAPNQPQHF.

This chain connects TRBV11-3 to TRBJ1-1, with 8 bases matching TRBD1. J was trimmed by 3 bases and V by 1 base; bases with no gene match: 10. This CDR3 region has 17 residues. The germline V gene encodes CDR1 SGHNT and CDR2 YENEEA. CDR3 DNA: TGTGCCAGCAGCTTAGGGGGGTACAGGGGGTATTACACTGAAGCTTTCTTT. Translated: CASSLGGYRGYYTEAFF.

This rearrangement joins TRBV19 to TRBJ2-5; a possible D gene is TRBD1 (5 bases). CDR3 length equals 15 residues. The V gene lost 5 bases and the J gene lost 5 bases, with 18 bases spanning the gap. CDR1 is LNHDA and CDR2 is SQIVND in the germline V gene (reference sequence). The CDR3, as DNA: TGTGCCAGTAGTGCAGGACACAGCTCTCAGGAGACCCAGTACTTC. It encodes CASSAGHSSQETQYF.

The chain employs TRBV6-5 and TRBJ2-2, with D possibly matching TRBD1 (6 bases). Trimming removed 6 bases at V and 3 bases at J, with 14 bases between. Germline loops: CDR1 MNHEY, CDR2 SVGAGI. The CDR3 extends over 15 amino acids. CDR3: CASRNRVRDTGELFF. The CDR3 nucleotides are TGTGCCAGCAGGAACAGGGTCCGGGACACCGGGGAGCTGTTTTTT.

The chain is built from TRBV7-9 and TRBJ1-6, with D uncertain. The V end lost 5 bases, the J end lost 9 bases, and 14 bases lay between the germline ends. Germline loops: CDR1 SEHNR, CDR2 FQNEAQ (reference sequence). The CDR3 has 14 residues. The CDR3 loop reads CASSLSSGLSPLHF. CDR3 DNA: TGTGCCAGCAGCCTCTCCTCTGGGCTTTCACCCCTCCACTTT. The whole variable domain, filled in from reference TRBV7-9 and TRBJ1-6, reads DTGVSQNPRHKITKRGQNVTFRCDPISEHNRLYWYRQTLGQGPEFLTYFQNEAQLEKSRLLSDRFSAERPKGSFSTLEIQRTEQGDSAMYLCASSLSSGLSPLHFGNGTRLTVT.

The V and J genes are TRBV28 and TRBJ1-1; 8 nucleotides agree with TRBD1. CDR1 and CDR2 (germline): MDHEN, SYDVKM. The CDR3 covers 14 residues. With 4 bases clipped from V and 3 bases from J, the junction kept 4 bases outside the gene matches. The CDR3 here is CASSSPTGDTEAFF. In DNA form, the CDR3 reads TGTGCCAGCAGTTCACCGACAGGGGACACTGAAGCTTTCTTT.

The J gene is TRBJ2-5, the V gene TRBV29-1; 7 bases are a match to TRBD1. The CDR3 length is 13 residues. V trimming: 5 bases; J trimming: 5 bases; junction bases outside the gene matches: 8. The germline CDR1 and CDR2 sequences are SQVTM and ANQGSEA. Written as DNA, the CDR3 is TGCAGCGTTAGCAGGGACAGAATGGAGACCCAGTACTTC. Translation: CSVSRDRMETQYF.

The chain combines TRBV6-5 with TRBJ1-2; maybe TRBD1 (5 bases). Germline V gives CDR1 MNHEY, CDR2 SVGAGI. The CDR3 totals 16 residues. V was cut by 0 bases and J by 4 bases, with 15 bases left in between. This CDR3 reads CASSYSSGGSLYGYTF. The CDR3 DNA follows: TGTGCCAGCAGTTACTCAAGTGGGGGGTCTCTCTATGGCTACACCTTC.

This sequence joins TRBV20-1 and TRBJ1-2; unclear D gene. The length of the CDR3 is 11 residues. Germline CDR1 is DFQATT and CDR2 is SNEGSKA (reference sequence). V dropped 5 bases and J dropped 7 bases, with 11 bases sitting between them. The CDR3 coding sequence is TGCAGTGCTCCCATGCAGGCTGGCTACACCTTC. Translating gives CSAPMQAGYTF.

The J gene is TRBJ1-1, the V gene TRBV13; D perhaps matches TRBD1 (6 bases). CDR3 length: 15 amino acids. V shed 4 bases and J shed 8 bases, with 20 bases lying between them. CDR1 PRHDT and CDR2 FYEKMQ come from the germline V gene (reference sequence). The CDR3 loop is CASSSSTTGKKEAFF. CDR3 coding DNA: TGTGCCAGCAGCTCGTCGACGACAGGAAAAAAAGAAGCTTTCTTT.

This clone was observed at least ten times. This chain connects TRBV27 to TRBJ1-2; a possible D gene is TRBD1 (5 bases). The CDR3 extends over 13 amino acids. CDR1 is MNHEY, CDR2 SMNVEV, per germline (reference sequence). The ends were cut back, 3 bases at V and 8 bases at J, with 13 bases in the middle. DNA for the CDR3: TGTGCCAGCAGTTTCAGGGATGGCAACGGCTACACCTTC. Its protein product is CASSFRDGNGYTF.

This clone was recorded only once. The chain recombines TRBV11-1 with TRBJ1-1, with TRBD1 as a possible D gene (6 bases). Deletions cut 1 base from V and 6 bases from J, with 9 bases between. The CDR3 contains 13 residues. CDR1 is SGHAT and CDR2 is FQDESV in the germline V gene (reference sequence). The CDR3, as DNA: TGTGCCAGCAGCTTAGAAAACAGGGCTGAAGCTTTCTTT. Encoded protein: CASSLENRAEAFF.

The V call is TRBV5-1, the J call TRBJ2-7; 10 nucleotides align to TRBD1. CDR3 length: 14 residues. The V gene's germline CDR1 is SGHRS and CDR2 YFSETQ. The V gene end was trimmed by 4 bases and the J gene end by 5 bases; junction bases not matched to a gene: 6. The CDR3 DNA reads as TGCGCCAGCAGCCAGGGACAGGGGATCGACGAGCAGTACTTC. This sequence encodes CASSQGQGIDEQYF.

CDR3 in amino acids: CASSFLKGAEQYF. CDR3 coding DNA: TGTGCCAGCAGCTTTCTCAAGGGGGCCGAGCAGTACTTC. The chain recombines TRBV5-6 with TRBJ2-7; TRBD1 matches at 7 bases. The germline CDR1 and CDR2 sequences are SGHDT and YYEEEE. The CDR3 totals 13 residues. V lost 2 bases and J lost 6; bases outside the gene matches: 5.

This chain connects TRBV7-8 to TRBJ2-1, with 10 bases matching TRBD2. V lost 6 bases, J lost 7 bases, and 6 bases stayed unmatched. Germline CDR1 reads SGHVS; CDR2 reads FQNEAQ. The CDR3 sequence is 14 residues long. The CDR3 region has the DNA TGTGCCAGCAGTAGGAGCGGGGGGGCGAATGAGCAGTTCTTC. Its protein is CASSRSGGANEQFF.

The rearrangement uses TRBV6-5 and TRBJ2-1; 7 bases align to TRBD2. Losses at the gene ends were 5 bases for V and 8 bases for J; bases not matched to a gene: 9. This CDR3 is 14 amino acids long. Looked up from germline, CDR1 is MNHEY and CDR2 is SVGAGI. DNA for the CDR3: TGTGCCAGCAGTCTCCAGCGGGGCCGGGATGAGCAGTTCTTC. This encodes CASSLQRGRDEQFF.

The V call is TRBV7-2, the J call TRBJ2-3; D is possibly TRBD2 (6 bases). Between the trimmed V and J ends, which lost 5 bases and 0 bases, there was a span of 12 bases. Germline V lookup: CDR1 SGHTA, CDR2 FQGNSA. The CDR3 is 15 amino acids. The CDR3 spells CASSQTAGSTDTQYF. CDR3 sequence (DNA): TGTGCCAGCAGCCAAACGGCGGGGAGCACAGATACGCAGTATTTT.

The rearrangement links TRBV5-4 to TRBJ2-1; TRBD1 agrees at 8 bases. Germline assignment: CDR1 SGHNT and CDR2 YYREEE (reference sequence). The CDR3 is 14 amino acids. V was pared by 6 bases and J by 2 bases, with 4 bases of the junction left unmatched. As DNA, the CDR3 is TGTGCCAGCAACCCGGGACAGGCCTACAATGAGCAGTTCTTC. This translates into CASNPGQAYNEQFF.

The CDR3 sequence: CAWTSGGTHNEQFF. CDR3 sequence (DNA): TGTGCCTGGACCTCGGGGGGCACTCACAATGAGCAGTTCTTC. This rearrangement joins TRBV30 to TRBJ2-1; D may be TRBD2 (7 bases). Trimming stripped 4 bases from V and 5 bases from J, with 15 bases between. The V gene's germline CDR1 is GTSNPN and CDR2 SVGIG (reference sequence). This CDR3 has 14 residues.